A single sample is the source of the 32 T cell receptor beta chains below, sequenced in a study of blood T cell repertoires in COVID-19. This table comes from immunoSEQ multiplex PCR, and its TCRdb copy is limited to in-frame clones, with some not included. The table records tens of thousands of clones, approximately 80% of them present only once. Sequenced sample: peripheral blood. The receptors originated from a human donor with active or convalescent COVID-19. The donor label of this sample is uncertain.

The CDR3 DNA is TGTGCCAGCAGTTTCCCACAGGGGGATGGCTACACCTTC. It specifies CASSFPQGDGYTF. The chain links TRBV27 to TRBJ1-2; 8 bases match TRBD1. This CDR3 has 13 amino acids. The germline CDR1 and CDR2 sequences are MNHEY and SMNVEV (reference sequence). V dropped 3 bases and J dropped 6; count of bases not matched to a gene: 3.

The chain uses TRBV19 and TRBJ1-1; perhaps TRBD1 as D (5 bases). V was trimmed by 2 bases and J by 4 bases, leaving 5 bases between them. There are 12 residues in the CDR3. The germline V gene has CDR1 LNHDA and CDR2 SQIVND (reference sequence). In DNA, the CDR3 is TGTGCCAGTAGTATACAGGGCACTGAAGCTTTCTTT. Residues: CASSIQGTEAFF.

V is TRBV2 and J is TRBJ1-2, with unresolved D. V lost 3 bases and J lost 3, with 8 bases in between. The CDR3 has 13 amino acids. Germline CDR1 is SNHLY and CDR2 is FYNNEI. The DNA of the CDR3 is TGTGCCAGCAGTGATCCGGGATACTATGGCTACACCTTC. Amino acids: CASSDPGYYGYTF.

The chain recombines TRBV6-1 with TRBJ2-3, with 9 bases identical to TRBD2. The CDR3 sequence is 16 residues long. The germline gives CDR1 MNHNS, CDR2 SASEGT. The junction had 3 bases not matched to a gene; V was cut back by 2 bases and J by 0 bases. The CDR3 DNA is TGTGCCAGCAGTGAAACGGCGGGGGGGAGCACAGATACGCAGTATTTT. This codes for CASSETAGGSTDTQYF.

The V call is TRBV6-5, the J call TRBJ2-3; TRBD1 matches 9 bases. V lost 5 bases and J lost 4; bases outside the gene matches: 7. CDR1 and CDR2 (germline): MNHEY, SVGAGI. The CDR3 sequence is 15 residues long. CDR3 DNA sequence: TGTGCCAGCAGTACCCGGGACAGGGTTTCAGATACGCAGTATTTT. This sequence encodes CASSTRDRVSDTQYF.

The V call is TRBV3-1 (or the pseudogene TRBV3-2), the J call TRBJ2-2; TRBD2 agrees at 7 bases. The CDR3 sequence is 14 residues long. Per germline, CDR1 LGHDT and CDR2 YNNKEL (reference sequence). The junction had 2 bases not matched to a gene; V was cut back by 2 bases and J by 5 bases. The CDR3 spells CASSQPGGTGELFF. The DNA of the CDR3 is TGTGCCAGCAGCCAACCCGGGGGGACCGGGGAGCTGTTTTTT.

The rearrangement links TRBV5-6 to TRBJ2-7; perhaps TRBD2 as D (5 bases). Trimming pared 4 bases from V and 0 bases from J, leaving 14 bases between. CDR1 SGHDT and CDR2 YYEEEE come from the germline V gene. The CDR3 length is 15 residues. CDR3 DNA: TGTGCCAGCAGCCGTAGCGAACGAAGCTCCTACGAGCAGTACTTC. Translating gives CASSRSERSSYEQYF.

The gene calls are TRBV28 and TRBJ1-6; TRBD1 agrees at 8 bases. CDR3 size: 15 residues. V lost 5 bases and J lost 7; bases outside the gene matches: 7. Germline V gives CDR1 MDHEN, CDR2 SYDVKM. The CDR3 sequence: CASSGRQGSNSPLHF. The DNA of the CDR3 is TGTGCCAGCAGTGGCAGACAGGGGAGCAATTCACCCCTCCACTTT.

J is TRBJ2-1 and V is TRBV10-3, with TRBD2 matching over 9 bases. The CDR3 is 12 amino acids. V shed 10 bases and J 5 bases; nucleotides not matched to a gene: 3. Germline V gene data show CDR1 as ENHRY and CDR2 as SYGVKD. The CDR3 DNA reads as TGTGCCACCAGCGGGAGGAACAATGAGCAGTTCTTC. Its translation is CATSGRNNEQFF.

This chain links TRBV5-5 with TRBJ2-7; perhaps TRBD2 as D (6 bases). Per germline, CDR1 SGHKS and CDR2 YYEKEE (reference sequence). The V gene lost 4 bases and the J gene lost 9 bases, with 14 bases spanning the gap. The CDR3 is 12 amino acids. The CDR3 DNA reads as TGTGCCAGCAGCGCGCGGGATCCCGGGCAGTACTTC. The encoded protein is CASSARDPGQYF.

This clone was picked up a small number of times. The chain carries TRBV28 and TRBJ1-2; no definite D call. Trimming shortened V by 7 bases and J by 4 bases, and 16 bases separated the two germline ends. Per the germline V gene, CDR1 is MDHEN and CDR2 is SYDVKM. There are 14 residues in the CDR3. The CDR3 nucleotides are TGTGCCAGCACCCCTGGCACCTTATCCTATGGCTACACCTTC. This translates into CASTPGTLSYGYTF.

CDR3 sequence reads: CASSQLTGSGYTF. The CDR3 DNA is TGTGCCAGCAGCCAACTAACAGGGAGTGGCTACACCTTC. The chain carries TRBV3-1 (or the pseudogene TRBV3-2) and TRBJ1-2, with TRBD1 as a possible D gene (6 bases). V was trimmed by 2 bases and J by 7 bases, leaving 11 bases between them. The CDR3 length is 13 residues. The germline V gene has CDR1 LGHDT and CDR2 YNNKEL (reference sequence).

This chain's CDR3 is CASSLRWNTEAFF. The CDR3 DNA is TGTGCCAGCAGCTTGAGGTGGAACACTGAAGCTTTCTTT. The genes are TRBV27 and TRBJ1-1; D call uncertain. The CDR3 is 13 amino acids. V shed 6 bases and J shed 1 base, with 9 bases lying between them. The germline CDR1 and CDR2 sequences are MNHEY and SMNVEV (reference sequence).

The V and J genes are TRBV3-1 (or the pseudogene TRBV3-2) and TRBJ2-5; D ambiguous. V was shortened by 4 bases and J by 4 bases, with 16 bases between the two germline ends. CDR3 length equals 15 residues. Per germline, CDR1 LGHDT and CDR2 YNNKEL (reference sequence). The chain's CDR3 is CASSLLVRSGETQYF. The CDR3 DNA sequence: TGTGCCAGCAGCCTCCTGGTTAGGAGTGGAGAGACCCAGTACTTC.

This sequence joins TRBV20-1 and TRBJ2-1; D may be TRBD2 (6 bases). Germline V gives CDR1 DFQATT, CDR2 SNEGSKA (reference sequence). The V gene lost 3 bases and the J gene lost 0 bases, with 15 bases spanning the gap. CDR3 length equals 16 residues. The chain's CDR3 is CSASGVGGISYNEQFF. CDR3 DNA: TGCAGTGCTAGTGGGGTTGGCGGGATCTCCTACAATGAGCAGTTCTTC.

As concerns this clone: This sample includes further DNA sequences coding for the same CDR3. This chain links TRBV5-1 with TRBJ2-5; no definite D call. The CDR3 contains 12 residues. V was cut by 1 base and J by 4 bases, with 5 bases left in between. Per germline, CDR1 SGHRS and CDR2 YFSETQ. The CDR3 protein is CASSLSRETQYF. The CDR3 bases are TGCGCCAGCAGCTTGAGCCGAGAGACCCAGTACTTC.

This chain joins TRBV3-1 (or the pseudogene TRBV3-2) and TRBJ2-7; 7 nucleotides match TRBD2. Germline V lookup: CDR1 LGHDT, CDR2 YNNKEL (reference sequence). Trimming at V came to 10 bases and at J to 4 bases, leaving 16 bases not matched to a gene. There are 15 residues in the CDR3. CDR3 amino acids: CATNGSSGLSYEQYF. CDR3 DNA: TGTGCCACTAATGGTTCTAGCGGATTAAGTTACGAGCAGTACTTC.

This clone was seen only a few times. The CDR3 reads CATSDPTGQGRHIQYF. CDR3 DNA: TGTGCCACCAGTGATCCAACGGGACAGGGGAGGCACATTCAGTACTTC. The genes are TRBV24-1 and TRBJ2-4; 10 positions agree with TRBD1. The CDR3 has 16 residues. Germline CDR1 KGHDR, CDR2 SFDVKD. The V segment lost 3 bases and the J segment 8 bases; nucleotides outside the gene matches: 9.

V gene TRBV5-6 combines with J gene TRBJ1-4; D might be TRBD1 (5 bases). Germline V lookup: CDR1 SGHDT, CDR2 YYEEEE. The CDR3 runs 13 residues. V was cut by 2 bases and J by 4 bases, with 6 bases left in between. CDR3 region: CASSFGGNEKLFF. The CDR3 DNA reads TGTGCCAGCAGCTTCGGGGGTAATGAAAAACTGTTTTTT.

This clone was recorded a few times. V is TRBV25-1 and J is TRBJ2-2, with TRBD2 as a possible D gene (7 bases). Trimming shortened V by 3 bases and J by 6 bases, and 11 bases separated the two germline ends. The CDR3 spans 14 residues. Germline lookup yields CDR1 MGHDK and CDR2 SYGVNS. The CDR3, as DNA: TGTGCCAGCAGTGAGCGGGGGCAACCCGGGGAGCTGTTTTTT. Protein product: CASSERGQPGELFF.

The rearrangement joins TRBV5-5 to TRBJ2-7; 10 bases align to TRBD1. From germline, CDR1 is SGHKS and CDR2 YYEKEE (reference sequence). CDR3 length: 14 amino acids. With 4 bases clipped from V and 3 bases from J, the junction kept 4 bases outside the gene matches. For the CDR3, the DNA is TGTGCCAGCAGCCGGGACAGGGGTGGCTACGAGCAGTACTTC. It is translated as CASSRDRGGYEQYF.

The chain employs TRBV9 and TRBJ2-7, with no clear D. This CDR3 comprises 15 residues. Deletions cut 0 bases from V and 2 bases from J, with 12 bases between. Germline-derived CDR1 and CDR2 are SGDLS and YYNGEE. As DNA, the CDR3 is TGTGCCAGCAGCGTAGAAGCACTACCCACCTACGAGCAGTACTTC. Translating gives CASSVEALPTYEQYF.

J is TRBJ2-1 and V is TRBV27; 11 bases match TRBD2. This CDR3 comprises 15 residues. The germline gives CDR1 MNHEY, CDR2 SMNVEV (reference sequence). V shed 6 bases and J 5 bases; nucleotides not matched to a gene: 6. CDR3 loop: CASSPTSGMNNEQFF. CDR3 sequence (DNA): TGTGCCAGCAGCCCGACTAGCGGGATGAACAATGAGCAGTTCTTC.

CDR3 in amino acids: CSVGLAGGVSATQYF. The CDR3 DNA follows: TGCAGCGTGGGACTAGCCGGGGGGGTATCTGCTACGCAGTATTTT. The chain couples TRBV29-1 to TRBJ2-3, with 9 bases identical to TRBD2. This CDR3 has 15 amino acids. V shed 6 bases and J 8 bases; nucleotides not matched to a gene: 15. Germline CDR1 is SQVTM and CDR2 is ANQGSEA.

The gene calls are TRBV3-1 (or the pseudogene TRBV3-2) and TRBJ2-3; D gene uncertain. V dropped 0 bases and J dropped 8 bases, with 6 bases sitting between them. The CDR3 totals 12 residues. Per germline, CDR1 LGHDT and CDR2 YNNKEL (reference sequence). CDR3 in amino acids: CASSQDRGTQYF. The CDR3 nucleotides read TGTGCCAGCAGCCAAGATCGAGGTACGCAGTATTTT.

This clone has more than one count but fewer than ten. The CDR3 nucleotides read TGTGCCAGCAGTCTCCGGGGTCCCCACGATGAGCAGTTCTTC. Its translation: CASSLRGPHDEQFF. The chain couples TRBV6-5 to TRBJ2-1; possible D gene TRBD2, 5 bases. V lost 5 bases and J 8 bases, leaving 16 bases between the germline ends. CDR1 is MNHEY, CDR2 SVGAGI, per germline. There are 14 residues in the CDR3.

The chain is built from TRBV29-1 and TRBJ2-7; 8 nucleotides agree with TRBD1. With 6 bases clipped from V and 6 bases from J, the junction kept 4 bases outside the gene matches. CDR3 length: 11 amino acids. Germline lookup yields CDR1 SQVTM and CDR2 ANQGSEA. The DNA for the CDR3 is TGCAGCGTGGACAGGGTCGGCGAGCAGTACTTC. Residues: CSVDRVGEQYF.

The chain employs TRBV19 and TRBJ1-1, with TRBD1 identical over 8 bases. The CDR3 length is 13 residues. CDR1 and CDR2 (germline): LNHDA, SQIVND (reference sequence). Trimming took 5 bases from V and 8 from J; bases not matched to a gene: 7. Written as DNA, the CDR3 is TGTGCCAGTAGTGCAACCACAGGGGGAGAAGCTTTCTTT. Protein sequence: CASSATTGGEAFF.

The CDR3 sequence is CAYRAIQETQYF. Written as DNA, the CDR3 is TGTGCCTACAGGGCGATCCAAGAGACCCAGTACTTC. The chain uses TRBV21-1 and TRBJ2-5; the D call TRBD1 from the table was never checked on the DNA. TRBV21-1 counts as a pseudogene. The CDR3 is made up of 12 amino acids.

This clone was recorded once. The V gene is TRBV6-1, the J gene TRBJ1-1; D is undetermined. The germline CDR1 and CDR2 sequences are MNHNS and SASEGT. Trimming removed 1 base from V and 3 bases from J, with 6 bases in between. This CDR3 region has 13 residues. CDR3 residues: CASSEGAYTEAFF. The DNA of the CDR3 is TGTGCCAGCAGTGAAGGGGCATACACTGAAGCTTTCTTT.

J is TRBJ1-6 and V is TRBV11-2, with no clear D. The germline V and J ends were trimmed by 3 bases and 0 bases, with 6 bases remaining between them. The CDR3 is 15 residues long. Germline CDR1 and CDR2: SGHAT and FQNNGV. CDR3 DNA: TGTGCCAGCAGCTTTGAGGGCTCCTATAATTCACCCCTCCACTTT. Protein product: CASSFEGSYNSPLHF.

This clone is a singleton in its sample. V usage is TRBV28 and J usage is TRBJ2-3; 10 nucleotides match TRBD2. With 7 bases clipped from V and 2 bases from J, the junction kept 3 bases outside the gene matches. This CDR3 is built from 14 residues. Germline CDR1 is MDHEN and CDR2 is SYDVKM. The CDR3 here is CASTLAGNTDTQYF. The CDR3 region has the DNA TGTGCCAGCACACTAGCGGGGAACACAGATACGCAGTATTTT.